What follows describes a single T cell receptor beta chain. This entry belongs to a study of blood T cell repertoires in COVID-19. Turning to the study itself: The United States, Italy and Spain supplied acute and convalescent COVID-19 samples.

Trimming at V came to 1 base and at J to 7 bases, leaving 4 bases not matched to a gene. The germline V gene encodes CDR1 MDHEN and CDR2 SYDVKM. The CDR3 runs 15 residues. Authors' methods: Reference gene primers were amplified, and this amplification served to estimate nucleated cell counts. Clones were read by immunoSEQ multiplex PCR, and TCRdb kept only the in-frame ones, dropping some. V and J calls and clone size are copied from that table; D and trimming were computed from the DNA. The data contain 170,000 or so clones, 80% to 85% of them singletons. The chain carries TRBV28 and TRBJ2-1; 10 positions match TRBD2. Sequenced input: peripheral blood. This TCR was recovered from a man aged 18-30 years with active or convalescent COVID-19. The CDR3 DNA sequence: TGTGCCAGCAGTTTATACGGGACTAGCGAAAATGAGCAGTTCTTC. The encoded protein is CASSLYGTSENEQFF.